The 9 T cell receptor beta chains below come from one sample, sequenced in a study of blood T cell repertoires in COVID-19. TCRdb's copy holds only in-frame clones and misses some; the assay was immunoSEQ multiplex PCR. The top ten clones hold more than 9.5% of a sample with about 240,000 clones, 70% to 85% of them seen once. The material sequenced was peripheral blood. These TCRs come from a woman aged 80 or over with acute or convalescent COVID-19.

This chain uses TRBV6-6 with TRBJ2-7; 9 bases align to TRBD1. Unmatched junction bases numbered 3, after V lost 5 bases and J lost 7 bases. Germline V gene sequence: CDR1 MNHNY, CDR2 SVGAGI (reference sequence). The CDR3 is 12 residues long. The CDR3 nucleotides are TGTGCCAGCAGTGCCGACAGGGGGGAGCAGTACTTC. Translating it yields CASSADRGEQYF.

V usage is TRBV28 and J usage is TRBJ1-1, with D tentatively TRBD1 (5 bases). This CDR3 comprises 13 residues. Germline CDR1 reads MDHEN; CDR2 reads SYDVKM. V was shortened by 6 bases and J by 4 bases, with 12 bases between the two germline ends. For the CDR3, the DNA is TGTGCCAGCAGGGCGGCCGGGGGCACTGAAGCTTTCTTT. Translation gives CASRAAGGTEAFF.

This clone was seen just once. This chain uses TRBV18 with TRBJ1-6; D call uncertain. The germline V gene encodes CDR1 KGHSH and CDR2 LQKENI. With 3 bases removed from V and 10 bases from J, the gap between germline ends came to 10 bases. The CDR3 covers 13 residues. CDR3 region: CASSPEGGSPLHF. The DNA for the CDR3 is TGTGCCAGCTCACCTGAGGGAGGGTCACCCCTCCACTTT.

The chain links TRBV28 to TRBJ2-6, with 9 bases identical to TRBD1. There are 18 residues in the CDR3. Germline loops: CDR1 MDHEN, CDR2 SYDVKM. V lost 2 bases, J lost 3 bases, and 8 bases stayed unmatched. CDR3 in DNA: TGTGCCAGCAGTTTACATGGACAGGGGATAAGTGGGGCCAACGTCCTGACTTTC. Encoded protein: CASSLHGQGISGANVLTF.

The sample holds one count of this clone. The V and J genes are TRBV5-6 and TRBJ2-4; possible D gene TRBD1, 6 bases. The CDR3 consists of 15 residues. In germline, CDR1 is SGHDT, CDR2 YYEEEE. V was cut by 7 bases and J by 3 bases, with 17 bases left in between. In nucleotides, the CDR3 is TGTGCCAGCGGGGGCAAGGGGCTCGGCAAAAACATTCAGTACTTC. This encodes CASGGKGLGKNIQYF.

The rearrangement links TRBV2 to TRBJ1-2; D gene uncertain. Germline assignment: CDR1 SNHLY and CDR2 FYNNEI. Trimming shortened V by 7 bases and J by 8 bases, and 11 bases separated the two germline ends. There are 11 residues in the CDR3. The CDR3 DNA reads as TGTGCCAGCATGCGAGGGCAGGGCTACACCTTC. It yields the protein CASMRGQGYTF.

The table lists this clone with a few counts. This rearrangement joins TRBV5-1 to TRBJ1-1; D ambiguous. There are 13 residues in the CDR3. V dropped 0 bases and J dropped 1 base, with 4 bases sitting between them. Germline CDR1 SGHRS, CDR2 YFSETQ. CDR3 DNA: TGCGCCAGCAGCTTGGAACAGAACACTGAAGCTTTCTTT. Translating it yields CASSLEQNTEAFF. The full variable domain, rest sourced from reference TRBV5-1 and TRBJ1-1, is KAGVTQTPRYLIKTRGQQVTLSCSPISGHRSVSWYQQTPGQGLQFLFEYFSETQRNKGNFPGRFSGRQFSNSRSEMNVSTLELGDSALYLCASSLEQNTEAFFGQGTRLTVV.

This clone was recorded a few times. The rearrangement links TRBV6-5 to TRBJ2-1; D is perhaps TRBD2 (5 bases). The CDR3 totals 13 residues. V was cut by 5 bases and J by 7 bases, with 12 bases left in between. The V gene's germline CDR1 is MNHEY and CDR2 SVGAGI. This CDR3 reads CASSPRSGNEQFF. CDR3 nucleotides: TGTGCCAGCAGTCCACGGTCGGGGAATGAGCAGTTCTTC.

The genes are TRBV29-1 and TRBJ2-7; 10 positions match TRBD1. Per the germline V gene, CDR1 is SQVTM and CDR2 is ANQGSEA. The V segment lost 7 bases and the J segment 2 bases; nucleotides outside the gene matches: 17. The CDR3 consists of 17 residues. CDR3 residues: CSGYFRGGQGPPYEQYF. As DNA, the CDR3 is TGCAGCGGCTATTTCAGAGGGGGACAGGGGCCCCCCTACGAGCAGTACTTC.